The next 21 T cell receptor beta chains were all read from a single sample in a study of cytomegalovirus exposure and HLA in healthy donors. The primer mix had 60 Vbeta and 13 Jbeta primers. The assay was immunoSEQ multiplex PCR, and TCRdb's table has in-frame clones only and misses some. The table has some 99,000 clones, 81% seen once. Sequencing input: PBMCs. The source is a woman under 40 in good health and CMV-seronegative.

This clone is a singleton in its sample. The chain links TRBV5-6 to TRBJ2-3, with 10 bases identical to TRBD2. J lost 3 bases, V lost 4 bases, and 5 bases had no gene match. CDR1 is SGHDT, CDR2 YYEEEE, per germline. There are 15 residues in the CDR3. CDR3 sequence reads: CASSLSGRATDTQYF. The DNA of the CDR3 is TGTGCCAGCAGCCTAAGCGGGAGGGCAACAGATACGCAGTATTTT.

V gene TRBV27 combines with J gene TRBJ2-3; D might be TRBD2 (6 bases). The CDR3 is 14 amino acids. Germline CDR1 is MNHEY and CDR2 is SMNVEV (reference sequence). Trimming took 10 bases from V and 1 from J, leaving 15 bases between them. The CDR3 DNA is TGTGCCACCGGACTATACGACGGCACAGATACGCAGTATTTT. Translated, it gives CATGLYDGTDTQYF.

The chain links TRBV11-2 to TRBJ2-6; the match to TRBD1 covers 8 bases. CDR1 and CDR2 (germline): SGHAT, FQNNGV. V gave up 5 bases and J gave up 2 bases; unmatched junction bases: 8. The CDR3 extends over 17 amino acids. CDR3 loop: CASSPPTGVAGANVLTF. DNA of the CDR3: TGTGCCAGCAGCCCTCCGACAGGGGTGGCTGGGGCCAACGTCCTGACTTTC.

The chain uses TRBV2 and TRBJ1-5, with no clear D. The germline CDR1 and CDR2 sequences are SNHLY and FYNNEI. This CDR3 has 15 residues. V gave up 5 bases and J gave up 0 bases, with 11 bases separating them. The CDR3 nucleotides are TGTGCCAGCAGTTGGCGGTCGGATAGCAATCAGCCCCAGCATTTT. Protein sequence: CASSWRSDSNQPQHF.

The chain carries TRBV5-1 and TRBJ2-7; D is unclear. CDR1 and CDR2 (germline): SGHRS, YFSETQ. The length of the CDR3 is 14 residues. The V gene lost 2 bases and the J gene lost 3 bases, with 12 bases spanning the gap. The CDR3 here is CASSFLQAGYEQYF. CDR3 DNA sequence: TGCGCCAGCAGCTTCCTCCAGGCAGGCTACGAGCAGTACTTC.

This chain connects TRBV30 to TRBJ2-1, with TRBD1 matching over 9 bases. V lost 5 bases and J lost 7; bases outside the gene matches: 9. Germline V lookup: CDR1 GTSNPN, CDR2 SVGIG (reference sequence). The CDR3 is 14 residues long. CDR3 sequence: CAWDRDREKNEQFF. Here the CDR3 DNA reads TGTGCCTGGGACCGGGACAGGGAAAAAAATGAGCAGTTCTTC.

The CDR3 bases are TGTGCCAGCAGCGCGGCGGGACTCGGTGGGAACGAGCAGTACTTC. Translated, it gives CASSAAGLGGNEQYF. The chain couples TRBV9 to TRBJ2-7; TRBD2 is a possible D gene (6 bases). V lost 3 bases and J lost 5, with 18 bases in between. The CDR3 contains 15 residues. From germline, CDR1 is SGDLS and CDR2 YYNGEE.

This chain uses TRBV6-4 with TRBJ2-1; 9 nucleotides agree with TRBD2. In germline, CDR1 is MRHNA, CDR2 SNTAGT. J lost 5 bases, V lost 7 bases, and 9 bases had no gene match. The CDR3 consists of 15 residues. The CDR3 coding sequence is TGTGCCAGCACTATAGCGGGAGAGAGGAACAATGAGCAGTTCTTC. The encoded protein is CASTIAGERNNEQFF.

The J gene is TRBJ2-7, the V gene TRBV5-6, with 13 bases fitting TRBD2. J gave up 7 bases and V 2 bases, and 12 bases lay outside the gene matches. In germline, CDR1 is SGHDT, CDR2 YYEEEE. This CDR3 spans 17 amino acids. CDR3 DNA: TGTGCCAGCAGCTTACTAGGGAATGGGGGACTAGCGGGAGAGCAGTACTTC. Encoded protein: CASSLLGNGGLAGEQYF.

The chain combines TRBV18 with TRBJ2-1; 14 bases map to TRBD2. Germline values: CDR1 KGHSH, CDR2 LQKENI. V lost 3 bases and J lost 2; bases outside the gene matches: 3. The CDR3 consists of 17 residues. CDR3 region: CASSPPGLAGAYNEQFF. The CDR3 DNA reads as TGTGCCAGCTCACCTCCGGGACTAGCGGGGGCCTACAATGAGCAGTTCTTC.

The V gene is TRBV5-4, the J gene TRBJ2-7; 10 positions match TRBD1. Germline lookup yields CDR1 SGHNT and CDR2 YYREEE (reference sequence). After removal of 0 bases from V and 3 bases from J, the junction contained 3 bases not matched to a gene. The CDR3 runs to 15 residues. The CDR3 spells CASSLGDRGVYEQYF. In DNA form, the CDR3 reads TGTGCCAGCAGCTTGGGGGACAGGGGCGTCTACGAGCAGTACTTC.

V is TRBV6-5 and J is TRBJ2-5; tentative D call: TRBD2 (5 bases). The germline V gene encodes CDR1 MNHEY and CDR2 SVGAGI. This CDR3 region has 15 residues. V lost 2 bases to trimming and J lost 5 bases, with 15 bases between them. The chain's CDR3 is CASSYDGGRTETQYF. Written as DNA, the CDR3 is TGTGCCAGCAGTTACGATGGCGGGCGTACTGAGACCCAGTACTTC.

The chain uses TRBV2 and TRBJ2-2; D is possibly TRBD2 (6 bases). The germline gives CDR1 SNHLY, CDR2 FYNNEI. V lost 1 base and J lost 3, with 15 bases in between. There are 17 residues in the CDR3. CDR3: CASSEGTTSRYTGELFF. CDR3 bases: TGTGCCAGCAGTGAAGGGACTACTAGTCGATACACCGGGGAGCTGTTTTTT.

CDR3 sequence: CASSEAGANTGELFF. The CDR3, as DNA: TGTGCCAGCAGCGAAGCGGGCGCGAACACCGGGGAGCTGTTTTTT. The chain combines TRBV7-9 with TRBJ2-2, with D possibly TRBD2 on 6 matching bases. There are 15 residues in the CDR3. The V gene lost 5 bases and the J gene lost 0 bases, with 10 bases spanning the gap. In germline, CDR1 is SEHNR, CDR2 FQNEAQ (reference sequence).

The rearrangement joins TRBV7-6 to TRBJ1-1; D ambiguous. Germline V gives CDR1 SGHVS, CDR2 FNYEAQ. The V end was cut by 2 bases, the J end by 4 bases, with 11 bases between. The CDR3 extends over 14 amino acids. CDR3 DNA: TGTGCCAGCAGCTTATACGGGCGGGGCACTGAAGCTTTCTTT. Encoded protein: CASSLYGRGTEAFF. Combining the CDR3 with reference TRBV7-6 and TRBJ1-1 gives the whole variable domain GAGVSQSPRYKVTKRGQDVALRCDPISGHVSLYWYRQALGQGPEFLTYFNYEAQQDKSGLPNDRFSAERPEGSISTLTIQRTEQRDSAMYRCASSLYGRGTEAFFGQGTRLTVV.

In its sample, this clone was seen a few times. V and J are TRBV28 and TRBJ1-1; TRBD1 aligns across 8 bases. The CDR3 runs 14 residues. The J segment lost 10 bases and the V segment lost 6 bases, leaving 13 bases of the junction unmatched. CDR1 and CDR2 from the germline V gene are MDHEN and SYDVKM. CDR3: CASRGDRPLIGAFF. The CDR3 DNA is TGTGCCAGCAGGGGGGACAGGCCCTTAATTGGAGCTTTCTTT.

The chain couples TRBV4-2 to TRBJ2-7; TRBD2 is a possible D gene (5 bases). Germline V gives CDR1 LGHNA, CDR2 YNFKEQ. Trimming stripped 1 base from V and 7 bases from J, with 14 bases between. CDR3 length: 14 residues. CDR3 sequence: CASSQGETGKEQYF. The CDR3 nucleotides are TGTGCCAGCAGCCAAGGAGAGACCGGGAAAGAGCAGTACTTC.

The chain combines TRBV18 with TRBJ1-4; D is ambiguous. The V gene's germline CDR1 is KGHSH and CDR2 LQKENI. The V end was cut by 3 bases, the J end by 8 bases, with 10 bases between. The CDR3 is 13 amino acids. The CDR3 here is CASSPGAGEKLFF. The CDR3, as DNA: TGTGCCAGCTCACCGGGAGCTGGGGAAAAACTGTTTTTT.

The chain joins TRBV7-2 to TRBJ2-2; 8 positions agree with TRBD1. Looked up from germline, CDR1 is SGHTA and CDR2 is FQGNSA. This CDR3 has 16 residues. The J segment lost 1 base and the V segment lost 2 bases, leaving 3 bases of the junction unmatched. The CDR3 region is CASSLMGTGNTGELFF. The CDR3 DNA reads TGTGCCAGCAGCTTAATGGGGACAGGGAACACCGGGGAGCTGTTTTTT.

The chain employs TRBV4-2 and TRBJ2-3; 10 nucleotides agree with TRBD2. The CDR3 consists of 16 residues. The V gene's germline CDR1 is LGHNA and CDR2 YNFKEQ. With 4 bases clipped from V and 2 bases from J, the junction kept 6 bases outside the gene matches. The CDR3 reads CASSPLAGTSTDTQYF. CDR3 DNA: TGTGCCAGCAGCCCACTAGCGGGGACTTCCACAGATACGCAGTATTTT.

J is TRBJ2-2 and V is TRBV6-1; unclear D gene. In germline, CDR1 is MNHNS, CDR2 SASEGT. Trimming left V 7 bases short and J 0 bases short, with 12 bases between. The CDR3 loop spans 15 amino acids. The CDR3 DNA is TGTGCCAGCACCGAGCAAGCTTCGAACACCGGGGAGCTGTTTTTT. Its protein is CASTEQASNTGELFF.